This paragraph covers one T cell receptor beta chain sequence. Its antigen is still unknown. Researchers ran the PCR with 60 Vbeta and 13 Jbeta primers. Here immunoSEQ multiplex PCR was the method, and the copy in TCRdb shows in-frame clones only, minus some. The data contain approximately 190,000 clones, 80% to 85% of them singletons. This entry belongs to a study of cytomegalovirus exposure and HLA in healthy donors. Study at large: Out of approximately 170 million T cells, an earlier analysis found 117 million unique TCR beta sequences in total. Study conclusions and caveats: It was likely that a cluster of highly shared sequence variants was a sequencing artifact.

V was cut by 0 bases and J by 7 bases, with 14 bases left in between. CDR1 is SGDLS, CDR2 YYNGEE, per germline. There are 15 residues in the CDR3. The TCR originated in a man aged 40-50 years in good health and CMV-seropositive. The sequenced sample consisted of PBMCs. The chain couples TRBV9 to TRBJ1-5; D perhaps matches TRBD1 (5 bases). Here the CDR3 reads CASSVEGRAGQPQHF. The CDR3 nucleotides read TGTGCCAGCAGCGTAGAGGGCAGGGCCGGCCAGCCCCAGCATTTT.